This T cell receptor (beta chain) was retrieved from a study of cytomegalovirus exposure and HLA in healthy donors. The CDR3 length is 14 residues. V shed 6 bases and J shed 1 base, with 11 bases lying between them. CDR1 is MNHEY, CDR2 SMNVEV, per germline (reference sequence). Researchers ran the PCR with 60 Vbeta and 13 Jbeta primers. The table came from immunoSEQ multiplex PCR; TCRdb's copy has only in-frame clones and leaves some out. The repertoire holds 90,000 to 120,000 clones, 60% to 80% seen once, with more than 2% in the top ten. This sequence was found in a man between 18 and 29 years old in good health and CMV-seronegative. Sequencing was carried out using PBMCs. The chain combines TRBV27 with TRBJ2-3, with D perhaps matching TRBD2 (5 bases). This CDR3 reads CASRAGMGTDTQYF. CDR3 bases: TGTGCCAGCAGAGCCGGGATGGGCACAGATACGCAGTATTTT.